The clone carrying this TCR beta chain was found a few times. Its antigen is not known. TCRdb's table, derived via immunoSEQ multiplex PCR, lists solely in-frame clones and lacks some. The sample consists of about 150,000 clones, 75% to 90% of them appearing once. This sample stems from a study of T cell responses to AZD1222 COVID-19 vaccine. Study-level points and caveats: AZD1222 recipients seropositive at baseline numbered only six. Donors were largely white British and mainly female; clonal diversity was possibly underestimated.

Looked up from germline, CDR1 is MDHEN and CDR2 is SYDVKM. The CDR3 runs 15 residues. Trimming removed 2 bases from V and 2 bases from J, with 12 bases in between. The rearrangement links TRBV28 to TRBJ1-2, with a tentative D call TRBD1 (6 bases). This clonotype was obtained from an adult in good health. Sample: peripheral blood, taken on day 0 of MenACWY control vaccination. As DNA, the CDR3 is TGTGCCAGCAGTTTAAGAACAGGGCTAAACTATGGCTACACCTTC. As protein: CASSLRTGLNYGYTF.